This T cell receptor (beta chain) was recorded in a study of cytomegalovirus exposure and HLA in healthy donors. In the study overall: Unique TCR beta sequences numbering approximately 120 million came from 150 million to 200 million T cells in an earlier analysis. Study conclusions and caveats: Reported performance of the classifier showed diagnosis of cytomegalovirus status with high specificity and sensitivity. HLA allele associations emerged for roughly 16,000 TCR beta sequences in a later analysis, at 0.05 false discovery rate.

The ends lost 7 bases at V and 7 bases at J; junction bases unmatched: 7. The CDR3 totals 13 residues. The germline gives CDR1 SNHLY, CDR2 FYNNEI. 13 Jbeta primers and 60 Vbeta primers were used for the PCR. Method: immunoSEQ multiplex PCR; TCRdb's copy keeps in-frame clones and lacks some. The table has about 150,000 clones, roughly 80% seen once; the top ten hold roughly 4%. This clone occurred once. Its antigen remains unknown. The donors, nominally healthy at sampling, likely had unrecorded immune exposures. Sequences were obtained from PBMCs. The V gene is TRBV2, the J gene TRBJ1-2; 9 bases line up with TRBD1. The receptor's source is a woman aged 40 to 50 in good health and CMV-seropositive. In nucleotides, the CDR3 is TGTGCCAGCACCAGGACAGGGGTACGTGGCTACACCTTC. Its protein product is CASTRTGVRGYTF.